These 11 T cell receptor beta chains originate from one sample sequenced in a study of blood T cells in healthy people across ages. Primed by a sample-barcoded 5' primer and a J-beta primer mix, a second PCR proceeded for 7 to 11 cycles. Each CDR3 protein gets one entry after TCRdb re-called the 5' RACE reads with MiXCR. The sample holds around 800,000 distinct CDR3 sequences; approximately 55% are singletons and the top ten take around 41%. The sequenced sample consisted of blood. The receptors here all came from a man aged 80 or over in good health.

CDR3 residues: CASSLEWDGTEAFF. For the CDR3, the DNA is TGTGCCAGCAGCTTAGAGTGGGATGGGACTGAAGCTTTCTTT. The genes are TRBV7-2 and TRBJ1-1; D is unresolved. V was clipped by 1 base and J by 5 bases, with 11 bases between them. This CDR3 spans 14 amino acids. Looked up from germline, CDR1 is SGHTA and CDR2 is FQGNSA.

This clonotype came up once. The gene calls are TRBV5-5 and TRBJ1-1; D gene uncertain. The CDR3 is 15 residues long. Trimming removed 0 bases at V and 5 bases at J, with 14 bases between. Looked up from germline, CDR1 is SGHKS and CDR2 is YYEKEE (reference sequence). The CDR3 nucleotides read TGTGCCAGCAGCTTGGAGGACGCTCTAAGAACTGAAGCTTTCTTT. It encodes CASSLEDALRTEAFF.

The chain recombines TRBV25-1 with TRBJ2-7, with 7 bases that match TRBD2. The CDR3 spans 15 residues. V lost 1 base and J lost 0; bases outside the gene matches: 3. Looked up from germline, CDR1 is MGHDK and CDR2 is SYGVNS. In DNA form, the CDR3 reads TGTGCCAGCAGTGAATTGGGGAGGGACTCCTACGAGCAGTACTTC. Translating gives CASSELGRDSYEQYF.

The J gene is TRBJ2-7, the V gene TRBV24-1, with TRBD1 matching 8 bases. CDR3 length: 16 residues. The germline V gene has CDR1 KGHDR and CDR2 SFDVKD. With 4 bases clipped from V and 7 bases from J, the junction kept 14 bases outside the gene matches. This CDR3 is CATSDHTGTGLGEQYF. For the CDR3, the DNA is TGTGCCACCAGTGACCACACCGGGACAGGATTGGGGGAGCAGTACTTC.

The rearrangement joins TRBV20-1 to TRBJ2-1; D gene uncertain. Trimming removed 5 bases at V and 10 bases at J, with 18 bases between. This CDR3 is built from 13 residues. Germline CDR1 and CDR2: DFQATT and SNEGSKA (reference sequence). In DNA, the CDR3 is TGCAGTGCTCCTAGAGCCATTGCGAGGGAGCAGTTCTTC. Its protein is CSAPRAIAREQFF.

A few counts support this clonotype. The V and J genes are TRBV20-1 and TRBJ2-7, with 8 bases identical to TRBD1. This CDR3 is 14 amino acids long. Germline CDR1 is DFQATT and CDR2 is SNEGSKA (reference sequence). V dropped 6 bases and J dropped 3; count of bases not matched to a gene: 10. CDR3 residues: CSAAETGVLYEQYF. Here the CDR3 DNA reads TGCAGTGCCGCAGAGACAGGGGTCCTCTACGAGCAGTACTTC.

The genes are TRBV5-6 and TRBJ2-5, with 7 bases aligning to TRBD1. Germline V lookup: CDR1 SGHDT, CDR2 YYEEEE. The J segment lost 0 bases and the V segment lost 3 bases, leaving 5 bases of the junction unmatched. This CDR3 is 15 amino acids long. In DNA, the CDR3 is TGTGCCAGCAGCTGGCCGACAGGGTACCAAGAGACCCAGTACTTC. This translates into CASSWPTGYQETQYF.

Comments on this clonotype: A much larger clone differs from this one at a single base, so this may be a read error. The rearrangement links TRBV15 to TRBJ2-7; TRBD1 or TRBD2 may be the D gene (5 bases each). Germline values: CDR1 LNHNV, CDR2 YYDKDF (reference sequence). The CDR3 totals 16 residues. V lost 0 bases to trimming and J lost 7 bases, with 19 bases between them. The DNA for the CDR3 is TGTGCCACCAGCAGAGAGGGGACGGCACACACCAATGAGCAGTACTTC. Translation gives CATSREGTAHTNEQYF.

This clonotype showed up just a few times. The rearrangement joins TRBV6-5 to TRBJ2-7; 9 bases line up with TRBD1. The germline CDR1 and CDR2 sequences are MNHEY and SVGAGI. Losses at the gene ends were 0 bases for V and 4 bases for J; bases not matched to a gene: 7. The CDR3 totals 16 residues. DNA of the CDR3: TGTGCCAGCAGTTACTCTCTCCCGACAGGGGGGTACGAGCAGTACTTC. Protein product: CASSYSLPTGGYEQYF.

CDR3: CAWSVGGASPKQYF. The CDR3 DNA sequence: TGTGCCTGGAGTGTCGGGGGGGCCTCCCCCAAGCAGTACTTC. The V call is TRBV30, the J call TRBJ2-4; TRBD2 aligns across 8 bases. The germline V gene has CDR1 GTSNPN and CDR2 SVGIG (reference sequence). Trimming cost V 0 bases and J 13 bases; bases outside gene matches: 11. This CDR3 contains 14 residues.

The V gene is TRBV9, the J gene TRBJ2-3, with 9 bases that match TRBD2. The CDR3 extends over 20 amino acids. The junction had 21 bases not matched to a gene; V was cut back by 3 bases and J by 4 bases. CDR1 SGDLS and CDR2 YYNGEE come from the germline V gene. The CDR3 reads CASSGQASGTPRGSPDTQYF. The CDR3 DNA reads TGTGCCAGCAGCGGTCAGGCTAGCGGGACCCCTCGAGGTTCCCCAGATACGCAGTATTTT.